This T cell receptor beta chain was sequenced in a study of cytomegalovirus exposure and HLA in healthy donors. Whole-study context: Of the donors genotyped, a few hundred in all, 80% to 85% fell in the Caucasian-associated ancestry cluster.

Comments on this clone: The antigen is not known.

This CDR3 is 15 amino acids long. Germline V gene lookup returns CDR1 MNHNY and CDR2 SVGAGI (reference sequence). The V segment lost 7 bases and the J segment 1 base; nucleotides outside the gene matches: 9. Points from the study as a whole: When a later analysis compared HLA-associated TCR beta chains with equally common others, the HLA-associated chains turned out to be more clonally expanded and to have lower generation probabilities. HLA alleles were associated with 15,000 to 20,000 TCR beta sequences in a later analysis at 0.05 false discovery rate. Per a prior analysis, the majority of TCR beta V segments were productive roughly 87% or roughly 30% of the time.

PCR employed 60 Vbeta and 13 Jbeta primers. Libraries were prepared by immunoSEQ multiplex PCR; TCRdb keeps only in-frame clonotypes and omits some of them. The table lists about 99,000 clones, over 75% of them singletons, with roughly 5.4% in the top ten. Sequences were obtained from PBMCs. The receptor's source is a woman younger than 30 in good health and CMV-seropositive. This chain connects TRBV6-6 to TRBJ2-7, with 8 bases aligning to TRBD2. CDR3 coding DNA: TGTGCCAGCACCGGGGGTAGCGGGATGTCCTACGAGCAGTACTTC. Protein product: CASTGGSGMSYEQYF.